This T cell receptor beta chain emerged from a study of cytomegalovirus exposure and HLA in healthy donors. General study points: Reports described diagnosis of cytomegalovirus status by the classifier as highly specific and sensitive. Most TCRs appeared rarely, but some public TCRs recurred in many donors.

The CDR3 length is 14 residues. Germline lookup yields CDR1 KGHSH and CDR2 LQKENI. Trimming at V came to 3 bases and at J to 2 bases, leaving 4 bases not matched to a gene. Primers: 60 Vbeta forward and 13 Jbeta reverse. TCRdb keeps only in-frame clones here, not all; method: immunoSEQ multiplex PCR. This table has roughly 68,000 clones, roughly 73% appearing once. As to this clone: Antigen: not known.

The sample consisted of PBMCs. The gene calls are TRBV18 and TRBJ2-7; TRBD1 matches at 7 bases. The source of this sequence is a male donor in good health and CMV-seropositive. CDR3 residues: CASSPGQLTYEQYF. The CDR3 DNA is TGTGCCAGCTCACCGGGACAGCTCACCTACGAGCAGTACTTC.